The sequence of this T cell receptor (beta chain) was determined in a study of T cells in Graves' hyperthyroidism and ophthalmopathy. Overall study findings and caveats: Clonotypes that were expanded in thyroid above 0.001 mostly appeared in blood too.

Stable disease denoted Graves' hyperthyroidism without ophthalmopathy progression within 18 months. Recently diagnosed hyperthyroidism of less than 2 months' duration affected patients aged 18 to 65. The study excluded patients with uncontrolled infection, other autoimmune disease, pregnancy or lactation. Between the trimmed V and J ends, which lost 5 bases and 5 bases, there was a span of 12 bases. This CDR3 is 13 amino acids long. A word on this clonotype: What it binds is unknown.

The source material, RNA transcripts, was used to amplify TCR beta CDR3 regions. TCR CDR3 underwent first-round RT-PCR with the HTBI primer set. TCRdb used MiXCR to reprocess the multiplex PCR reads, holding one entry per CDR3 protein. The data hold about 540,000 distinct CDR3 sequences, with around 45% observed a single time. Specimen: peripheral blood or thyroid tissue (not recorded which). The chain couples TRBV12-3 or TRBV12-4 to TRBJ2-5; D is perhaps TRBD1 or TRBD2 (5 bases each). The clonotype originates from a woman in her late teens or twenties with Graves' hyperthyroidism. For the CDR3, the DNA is TGTGCCAGCAGTCGACAGAGAGGGGAGACCCAGTACTTC. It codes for CASSRQRGETQYF.